What follows is one T cell receptor beta chain and its context. Its antigen is currently unknown. With V trimmed by 6 bases and J by 2 bases, 5 bases remained unmatched. Germline V lookup: CDR1 SNHLY, CDR2 FYNNEI. The CDR3 loop spans 14 amino acids. The sample comes from a study of cytomegalovirus exposure and HLA in healthy donors. For the study at large: A prior analysis found 117 million unique TCR beta sequences from 170 million or so T cells.

PCR was performed using 60 Vbeta and 13 Jbeta primers. Method: immunoSEQ multiplex PCR; TCRdb's copy keeps in-frame clones and lacks some. The repertoire holds under 150,000 clones, with 70% to 80% as singletons. Study-wide results and caveats: TCR beta sequences reportedly predicted most subjects' HLA-A and HLA-B alleles accurately. Owing to their indistinguishability, certain V segments, notably TRBV6-2 and TRBV6-3, were excluded.

The sequence was collected from a man aged 25-45 years in good health and CMV-seropositive. The chain joins TRBV2 to TRBJ2-5; TRBD1 agrees at 8 bases. The sample comprised PBMCs. The CDR3 DNA is TGTGCCAGCAGAGTCGGGACAGGTCAAGAGACCCAGTACTTC. Residues: CASRVGTGQETQYF.